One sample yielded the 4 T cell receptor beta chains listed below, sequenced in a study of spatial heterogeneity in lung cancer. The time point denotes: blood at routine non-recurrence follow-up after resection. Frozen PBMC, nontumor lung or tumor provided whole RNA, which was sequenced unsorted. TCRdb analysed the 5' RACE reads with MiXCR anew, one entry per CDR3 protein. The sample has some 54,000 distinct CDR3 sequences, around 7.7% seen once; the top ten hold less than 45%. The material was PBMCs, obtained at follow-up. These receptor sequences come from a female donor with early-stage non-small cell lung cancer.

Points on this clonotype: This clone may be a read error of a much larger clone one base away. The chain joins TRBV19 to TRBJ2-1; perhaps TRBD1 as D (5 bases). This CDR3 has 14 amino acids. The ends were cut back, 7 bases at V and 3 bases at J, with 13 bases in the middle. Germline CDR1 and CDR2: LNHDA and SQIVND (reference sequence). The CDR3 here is CASTVLDSYNEQFF. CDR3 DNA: TGTGCCAGTACCGTCCTCGACAGCTACAATGAGCAGTTCTTC.

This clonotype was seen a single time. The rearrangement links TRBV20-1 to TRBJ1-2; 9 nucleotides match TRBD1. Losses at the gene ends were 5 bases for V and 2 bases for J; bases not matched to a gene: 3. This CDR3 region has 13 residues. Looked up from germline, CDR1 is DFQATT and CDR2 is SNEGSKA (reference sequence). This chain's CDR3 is CSAGGQGNYGYTF. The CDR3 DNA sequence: TGCAGTGCTGGGGGACAGGGAAACTATGGCTACACCTTC.

CDR3 DNA: TGTGCCAGCAGTGAATCTCTCGGTGAGGGAGCGAACACCGGGGAGCTGTTTTTT. Residues: CASSESLGEGANTGELFF. The rearrangement links TRBV25-1 to TRBJ2-2; possibly TRBD2 for D (5 bases). CDR3 size: 18 residues. V lost 1 base, J lost 0 bases, and 15 bases lay in between. CDR1 and CDR2 (germline): MGHDK, SYGVNS. The whole variable domain, remainder taken from reference TRBV25-1 and TRBJ2-2, is EADIYQTPRYLVIGTGKKITLECSQTMGHDKMYWYQQDPGMELHLIHYSYGVNSTEKGDLSSESTVSRIRTEHFPLTLESARPSHTSQYLCASSESLGEGANTGELFFGEGSRLTVL.

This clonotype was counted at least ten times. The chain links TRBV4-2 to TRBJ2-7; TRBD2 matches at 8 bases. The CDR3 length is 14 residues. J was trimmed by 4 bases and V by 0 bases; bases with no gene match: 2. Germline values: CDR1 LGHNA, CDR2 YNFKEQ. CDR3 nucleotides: TGTGCCAGCAGCCAAGATCAGCGGGGGTACGAGCAGTACTTC. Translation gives CASSQDQRGYEQYF.